The 29 T cell receptor beta chains below all came from one sample that was sequenced in a study of shared clonotypes between healthy human individuals. Method: immunoSEQ multiplex PCR; TCRdb's copy keeps in-frame clones and lacks some. The table has approximately 840,000 clones, around 96% seen once. CD8 cells classed as naive were CD45RO-negative and positively selected for CCR7, excluding terminally differentiated effector memory CD45RA+ cells. Sequenced: naive CD8+ T cells sorted from blood. These receptor sequences come from a man aged 25 to 40 in good health.

Only one count was recorded for this clone. This chain links TRBV7-9 with TRBJ2-5; TRBD1 matches at 7 bases. Germline V gives CDR1 SEHNR, CDR2 FQNEAQ (reference sequence). J was trimmed by 1 base and V by 7 bases; bases with no gene match: 6. The CDR3 contains 14 residues. The CDR3: CASNPGQSQETQYF. The CDR3 DNA is TGTGCCAGCAATCCGGGACAGTCCCAAGAGACCCAGTACTTC.

The chain combines TRBV6-1 with TRBJ1-1; no clear D. The CDR3 is made up of 15 amino acids. Trimming stripped 6 bases from V and 4 bases from J, with 18 bases between. Looked up from germline, CDR1 is MNHNS and CDR2 is SASEGT. DNA of the CDR3: TGTGCCAGCAGGTCGTCAGGTTTGATGTCCACTGAAGCTTTCTTT. Protein: CASRSSGLMSTEAFF.

The chain employs TRBV28 and TRBJ2-5; D possibly matches TRBD1 or TRBD2 (5 bases each). The CDR3 runs to 14 residues. The V end lost 6 bases, the J end lost 2 bases, and 13 bases lay between the germline ends. The V gene's germline CDR1 is MDHEN and CDR2 SYDVKM. CDR3 sequence: CASRDVGEQETQYF. The CDR3 DNA follows: TGTGCCAGCAGGGACGTAGGGGAGCAAGAGACCCAGTACTTC.

This rearrangement joins TRBV7-9 to TRBJ2-1, with 7 bases fitting TRBD2. V lost 5 bases to trimming and J lost 3 bases; unmatched junction nucleotides: 7. The CDR3 contains 15 residues. Germline V gene sequence: CDR1 SEHNR, CDR2 FQNEAQ (reference sequence). The CDR3: CASSQGTSDYNEQFF. Written as DNA, the CDR3 is TGTGCCAGCAGCCAAGGTACTAGCGACTACAATGAGCAGTTCTTC.

V and J are TRBV15 and TRBJ1-5; the D is unclear. V was cut by 4 bases and J by 11 bases, with 9 bases left in between. The CDR3 spans 11 residues. Germline V lookup: CDR1 LNHNV, CDR2 YYDKDF (reference sequence). In DNA form, the CDR3 reads TGTGCCACCAGCAACGGCTGGGCCCAGCATTTT. Translating it yields CATSNGWAQHF.

The CDR3 loop reads CSVENQAGKYEQYF. The CDR3 DNA sequence: TGCAGCGTTGAGAATCAGGCAGGGAAGTACGAGCAGTACTTC. J is TRBJ2-7 and V is TRBV29-1, with D perhaps matching TRBD1 (5 bases). Germline values: CDR1 SQVTM, CDR2 ANQGSEA. V was cut by 3 bases and J by 4 bases, with 16 bases left in between. The CDR3 length is 14 residues.

The chain joins TRBV7-6 to TRBJ2-1; 9 nucleotides line up with TRBD2. Losses at the gene ends were 3 bases for V and 8 bases for J; bases not matched to a gene: 8. CDR3 size: 15 residues. Germline-derived CDR1 and CDR2 are SGHVS and FNYEAQ. This chain's CDR3 is CASSFGSGSIYEQFF. For the CDR3, the DNA is TGTGCCAGCAGCTTTGGTAGCGGGAGTATTTATGAGCAGTTCTTC.

The CDR3 here is CASSRLGDEQYF. In DNA, the CDR3 is TGTGCCAGCAGCCGATTAGGGGACGAGCAGTACTTC. The rearrangement links TRBV11-1 to TRBJ2-7, with D perhaps TRBD1 (5 bases). Germline V gives CDR1 SGHAT, CDR2 FQDESV (reference sequence). The CDR3 runs to 12 residues. Trimming cost V 5 bases and J 5 bases, with 10 bases left between them.

The rearrangement uses TRBV21-1 and TRBJ1-2; no DNA check was done on the table's D call, TRBD1. TRBV21-1 is a documented pseudogene. The CDR3 is 14 amino acids. CDR3 DNA: TGTGCCAGCAGCAACGTTTTGGCTCGTGATGGCTACACCTTC. It is translated as CASSNVLARDGYTF.

V gene TRBV6-5 combines with J gene TRBJ2-1, with D possibly matching TRBD2 (5 bases). The germline CDR1 and CDR2 sequences are MNHEY and SVGAGI. The germline V and J ends were trimmed by 0 bases and 9 bases, with 9 bases remaining between them. The CDR3 is made up of 13 amino acids. CDR3 amino acids: CASSYSNAGEQFF. CDR3 in DNA: TGTGCCAGCAGTTACTCGAACGCGGGTGAGCAGTTCTTC.

The chain joins TRBV27 to TRBJ2-2; D remains unclear. Germline values: CDR1 MNHEY, CDR2 SMNVEV (reference sequence). V was cut by 0 bases and J by 4 bases, with 3 bases left in between. This CDR3 region has 13 residues. This chain's CDR3 is CASSLSTTGELFF. The DNA of the CDR3 is TGTGCCAGCAGTTTATCGACCACCGGGGAGCTGTTTTTT.

The rearrangement joins TRBV7-8 to TRBJ2-1, with D possibly being TRBD1 (5 bases). The CDR3 is made up of 11 amino acids. Germline V gives CDR1 SGHVS, CDR2 FQNEAQ. Deletions cut 4 bases from V and 10 bases from J, with 8 bases between. CDR3 sequence (DNA): TGTGCCAGCAGCTCGGCAGGGGAGCAGTTCTTC. Translating gives CASSSAGEQFF. Using reference TRBV7-8 and TRBJ2-1 for the parts outside the CDR3, the full variable domain is GAGVSQSPRYKVAKRGQDVALRCDPISGHVSLFWYQQALGQGPEFLTYFQNEAQLDKSGLPSDRFFAERPEGSVSTLKIQRTQQEDSAVYLCASSSAGEQFFGPGTRLTVL.

The chain employs TRBV29-1 and TRBJ2-2, with a tentative D call TRBD2 (6 bases). CDR1 SQVTM and CDR2 ANQGSEA come from the germline V gene. This CDR3 contains 16 residues. The germline V and J ends were trimmed by 5 bases and 0 bases, with 16 bases remaining between them. CDR3 bases: TGCAGCGTTCGTGGGTCGGCGGGATCGAACACCGGGGAGCTGTTTTTT. It specifies CSVRGSAGSNTGELFF.

The CDR3 DNA sequence: TGTGCCAGCAGCGTAGGTTACGGGGGACTAGCGACGCCAGATACGCAGTATTTT. Translated: CASSVGYGGLATPDTQYF. The chain carries TRBV9 and TRBJ2-3, with 10 bases identical to TRBD2. Per germline, CDR1 SGDLS and CDR2 YYNGEE. J lost 4 bases, V lost 0 bases, and 11 bases had no gene match. This CDR3 has 18 amino acids.

The rearrangement links TRBV2 to TRBJ1-1; D may be TRBD1 (6 bases). This CDR3 is 15 amino acids long. From germline, CDR1 is SNHLY and CDR2 FYNNEI. Trimming shortened V by 3 bases and J by 6 bases, and 17 bases separated the two germline ends. CDR3 protein: CASSEIQGVRAEAFF. The CDR3 DNA reads as TGTGCCAGCAGTGAGATACAGGGTGTAAGGGCTGAAGCTTTCTTT.

This chain links TRBV7-9 with TRBJ2-2, with D uncertain. Germline V gene sequence: CDR1 SEHNR, CDR2 FQNEAQ (reference sequence). This CDR3 has 12 amino acids. V was trimmed by 5 bases and J by 6 bases, leaving 7 bases between them. The CDR3 spells CASSPGPGELFF. The CDR3 nucleotides read TGTGCCAGCAGCCCCGGTCCCGGGGAGCTGTTTTTT.

V gene TRBV4-1 combines with J gene TRBJ2-7, with D perhaps TRBD1 (5 bases). The germline CDR1 and CDR2 sequences are MGHRA and YSYEKL. CDR3 size: 14 residues. Deletions cut 1 base from V and 6 bases from J, with 13 bases between. The CDR3 is CASSQGQGSFEQYF. The CDR3 DNA is TGCGCCAGCAGCCAAGGTCAGGGTTCATTCGAGCAGTACTTC.

This sequence joins TRBV11-2 and TRBJ1-1; a possible D gene is TRBD1 (6 bases). The CDR3 has 13 amino acids. Trimming removed 4 bases at V and 4 bases at J, with 10 bases between. Per germline, CDR1 SGHAT and CDR2 FQNNGV. CDR3 region: CASSYWGATEAFF. Written as DNA, the CDR3 is TGTGCCAGCAGCTATTGGGGGGCCACTGAAGCTTTCTTT.

J is TRBJ2-7 and V is TRBV6-1; perhaps TRBD2 as D (6 bases). The V gene lost 6 bases and the J gene lost 2 bases, with 17 bases spanning the gap. The CDR3 is 15 residues long. Germline V gene sequence: CDR1 MNHNS, CDR2 SASEGT. CDR3 loop: CASRLRGATTYEQYF. The CDR3 region has the DNA TGTGCCAGCAGACTGCGGGGTGCGACCACCTACGAGCAGTACTTC.

The chain combines TRBV29-1 with TRBJ2-3; D possibly corresponds to TRBD2 (5 bases). Between the trimmed V and J ends, which lost 2 bases and 4 bases, there was a span of 13 bases. CDR1 and CDR2 from the germline V gene are SQVTM and ANQGSEA. The CDR3 is 14 amino acids. This CDR3 reads CSVERVGDSDTQYF. CDR3 coding DNA: TGCAGCGTTGAACGGGTGGGAGACTCAGATACGCAGTATTTT.

The J gene is TRBJ2-1, the V gene TRBV7-9; TRBD2 agrees at 11 bases. This CDR3 region has 16 residues. V was pared by 4 bases and J by 5 bases, with 7 bases of the junction left unmatched. CDR1 is SEHNR and CDR2 is FQNEAQ in the germline V gene (reference sequence). DNA for the CDR3: TGTGCCAGCAGCTCGCCTAGCGGGAGGATCGACAATGAGCAGTTCTTC. Translating gives CASSSPSGRIDNEQFF.

This chain joins TRBV2 and TRBJ2-3, with 7 bases lining up with TRBD1. Per germline, CDR1 SNHLY and CDR2 FYNNEI. The CDR3 runs to 16 residues. With V trimmed by 8 bases and J by 2 bases, 13 bases remained unmatched. The CDR3 region is CASGWDSRTTTDTQYF. The CDR3, as DNA: TGTGCCAGCGGCTGGGACAGTCGTACCACCACAGATACGCAGTATTTT.

Comment on this clone: The sample contains more than one DNA sequence encoding this CDR3. The CDR3 reads CASSLASEETQYF. The DNA of the CDR3 is TGTGCCAGCAGCTTAGCGAGTGAAGAGACCCAGTACTTC. The chain employs TRBV5-4 and TRBJ2-5; D is uncertain. Germline values: CDR1 SGHNT, CDR2 YYREEE (reference sequence). V shed 2 bases and J shed 3 bases, with 8 bases lying between them. The CDR3 runs to 13 residues.

A note on this clone: A read error may produce the germline difference seen at one junction end. The rearrangement links TRBV14 to TRBJ2-7, with TRBD2 as a possible D gene (5 bases). CDR1 is SGHDN, CDR2 FVKESK, per germline. The CDR3 has 11 residues. Written as DNA, the CDR3 is TGTGCCAGCAGCCAAGATTGGAGGATGTCATTC. This gives the protein CASSQDWRMSF. The entire variable domain, with the rest obtained from reference TRBV14 and TRBJ2-7, is as follows: EAGVTQFPSHSVIEKGQTVTLRCDPISGHDNLYWYRRVMGKEIKFLLHFVKESKQDESGMPNNRFLAERTGGTYSTLKVQPAELEDSGVYFCASSQDWRMSFGPGTRLTVT.

J is TRBJ2-7 and V is TRBV4-1; tentative D call: TRBD1 (6 bases). The CDR3 has 14 amino acids. Trimming took off 1 base at V and 2 bases at J, with 9 bases between the two ends. The germline gives CDR1 MGHRA, CDR2 YSYEKL. CDR3 region: CASSQVGGAYEQYF. CDR3 sequence (DNA): TGCGCCAGCAGCCAAGTTGGGGGCGCCTACGAGCAGTACTTC.

This chain links TRBV27 with TRBJ2-7, with 11 bases identical to TRBD2. The CDR3 spans 15 residues. V shed 3 bases and J 3 bases; nucleotides not matched to a gene: 4. CDR1 MNHEY and CDR2 SMNVEV come from the germline V gene (reference sequence). This CDR3 reads CASSFSGTSGYEQYF. CDR3 sequence (DNA): TGTGCCAGCAGTTTTTCCGGGACTAGCGGCTACGAGCAGTACTTC.

This chain links TRBV5-1 with TRBJ2-3; D may correspond to TRBD1 or TRBD2 (5 bases each). CDR1 SGHRS and CDR2 YFSETQ come from the germline V gene. V lost 4 bases to trimming and J lost 0 bases, with 12 bases between them. The CDR3 has 15 residues. The CDR3 protein is CASSLGTVSTDTQYF. Written as DNA, the CDR3 is TGCGCCAGCAGCCTCGGGACGGTTAGCACAGATACGCAGTATTTT.

The chain is built from TRBV9 and TRBJ2-7; D unresolved. Germline V lookup: CDR1 SGDLS, CDR2 YYNGEE. CDR3 length equals 14 residues. V lost 3 bases to trimming and J lost 2 bases, with 12 bases between them. Here the CDR3 reads CASSARHNTYEQYF. In DNA, the CDR3 is TGTGCCAGCAGCGCTCGACATAACACCTACGAGCAGTACTTC.

This chain joins TRBV7-8 and TRBJ2-2; 7 bases are a match to TRBD1. The V segment lost 4 bases and the J segment 4 bases; nucleotides outside the gene matches: 6. CDR1 SGHVS and CDR2 FQNEAQ come from the germline V gene. CDR3 length: 15 residues. The CDR3 here is CASSSRGWGTGELFF. The CDR3 DNA reads as TGTGCCAGCAGCTCCAGGGGGTGGGGCACCGGGGAGCTGTTTTTT.